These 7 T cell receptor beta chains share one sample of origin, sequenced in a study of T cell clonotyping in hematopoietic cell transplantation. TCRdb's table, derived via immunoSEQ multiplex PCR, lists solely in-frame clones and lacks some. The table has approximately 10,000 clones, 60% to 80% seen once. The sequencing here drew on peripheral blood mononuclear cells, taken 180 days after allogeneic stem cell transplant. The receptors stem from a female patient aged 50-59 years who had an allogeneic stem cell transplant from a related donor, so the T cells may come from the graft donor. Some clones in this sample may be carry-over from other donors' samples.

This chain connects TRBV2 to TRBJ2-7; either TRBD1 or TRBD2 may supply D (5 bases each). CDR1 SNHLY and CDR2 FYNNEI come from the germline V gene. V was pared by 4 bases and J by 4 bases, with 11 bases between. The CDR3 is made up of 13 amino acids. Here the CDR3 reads CASSGSEGYEQYF. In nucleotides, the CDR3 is TGTGCCAGCAGTGGCAGCGAGGGGTACGAGCAGTACTTC.

CDR3 residues: CASWLQGATEAFF. The DNA of the CDR3 is TGTGCCAGCTGGTTACAGGGGGCTACTGAAGCTTTCTTT. The gene calls are TRBV28 and TRBJ1-1; 9 bases match TRBD1. Germline CDR1 reads MDHEN; CDR2 reads SYDVKM. CDR3 length: 13 amino acids. The ends lost 8 bases at V and 5 bases at J; junction bases unmatched: 6.

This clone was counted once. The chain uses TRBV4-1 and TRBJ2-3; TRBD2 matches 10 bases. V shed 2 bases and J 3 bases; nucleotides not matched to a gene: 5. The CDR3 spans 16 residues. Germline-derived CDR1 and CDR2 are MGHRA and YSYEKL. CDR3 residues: CASSQSAGGLTDTQYF. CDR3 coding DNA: TGCGCCAGCAGCCAATCAGCGGGAGGGCTAACAGATACGCAGTATTTT.

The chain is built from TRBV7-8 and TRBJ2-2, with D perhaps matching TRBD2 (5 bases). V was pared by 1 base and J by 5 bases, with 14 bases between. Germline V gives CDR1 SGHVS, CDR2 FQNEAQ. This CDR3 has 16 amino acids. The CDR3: CASSLVALDVTGELFF. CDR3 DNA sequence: TGTGCCAGCAGCTTAGTCGCACTAGACGTTACCGGGGAGCTGTTTTTT. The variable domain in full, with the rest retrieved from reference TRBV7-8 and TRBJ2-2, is GAGVSQSPRYKVAKRGQDVALRCDPISGHVSLFWYQQALGQGPEFLTYFQNEAQLDKSGLPSDRFFAERPEGSVSTLKIQRTQQEDSAVYLCASSLVALDVTGELFFGEGSRLTVL.

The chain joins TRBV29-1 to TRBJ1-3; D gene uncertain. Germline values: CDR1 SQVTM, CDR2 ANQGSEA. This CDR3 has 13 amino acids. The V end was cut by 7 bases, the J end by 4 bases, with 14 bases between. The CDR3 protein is CSAARQEGNTIYF. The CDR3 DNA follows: TGCAGCGCAGCCCGTCAGGAGGGAAACACCATATATTTT.

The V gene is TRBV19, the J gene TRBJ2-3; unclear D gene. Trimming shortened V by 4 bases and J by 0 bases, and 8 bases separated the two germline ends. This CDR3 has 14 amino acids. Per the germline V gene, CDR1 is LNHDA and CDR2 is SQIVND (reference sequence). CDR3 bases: TGTGCCAGTAGTAGTGGGAAAAGCACAGATACGCAGTATTTT. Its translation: CASSSGKSTDTQYF.

CDR3 sequence (DNA): TGTGCCAGCACCCAGGTGTGGGCTCAGGGCTACACCTTC. It translates to CASTQVWAQGYTF. V is TRBV6-6 and J is TRBJ1-2; D gene ambiguous. CDR1 and CDR2 from the germline V gene are MNHNY and SVGAGI (reference sequence). With 7 bases removed from V and 8 bases from J, the gap between germline ends came to 17 bases. This CDR3 comprises 13 residues.